The clone carrying this T cell receptor beta chain was found once. What it binds is not known. The germline gives CDR1 KGHSH, CDR2 LQKENI. The CDR3 contains 14 residues. V trimming: 8 bases; J trimming: 3 bases; junction bases outside the gene matches: 3. This sample is drawn from a study of early stage breast cancer tumors. At the level of the study: Samples were sequenced at around 10-fold average coverage.

The protocol was immunoSEQ multiplex PCR, while the TCRdb copy is restricted to in-frame clones and leaves out a portion. The repertoire includes approximately 11,000 clones, over 60% of them detected once, and around 21% sits in the top ten. Notes on the study in general: Blood repertoires resembled normal breast more than tumor. Functional markers like CD4, CD8 and FOXP3 were missed in bulk sequencing.

The receptor was derived from a person aged 40 to 49 with breast cancer. The J gene is TRBJ2-1, the V gene TRBV18; 11 bases are shared with TRBD2. Sequencing input: breast tumor tissue. CDR3 amino acids: CASLGTSGYNEQFF. The CDR3 DNA follows: TGTGCCAGCCTCGGGACTAGCGGCTACAATGAGCAGTTCTTC.